The 19 T cell receptor beta chains below all came from one sample that was sequenced in a study of blood T cell repertoires in COVID-19. Libraries were prepared by immunoSEQ multiplex PCR; TCRdb keeps only in-frame clonotypes and omits some of them. The table has a few hundred thousand clones, around 86% seen once; the top ten hold 1%. The sequencing sample was made of peripheral blood. The source of these receptors is a man aged 45 to 65 with active or convalescent COVID-19.

The chain carries TRBV12-5 and TRBJ2-3; a weak D match, TRBD1 (6 bases). Germline values: CDR1 LGHNT, CDR2 FRNRAP. V was pared by 5 bases and J by 4 bases, with 16 bases between. The CDR3 covers 15 residues. The chain's CDR3 is CASGAGTTYADTQYF. In nucleotides, the CDR3 is TGTGCTAGTGGTGCCGGGACAACGTATGCAGATACGCAGTATTTT. The variable domain in full, with the rest retrieved from reference TRBV12-5 and TRBJ2-3, is DARVTQTPRHKVTEMGQEVTMRCQPILGHNTVFWYRQTMMQGLELLAYFRNRAPLDDSGMPKDRFSAEMPDATLATLKIQPSEPRDSAVYFCASGAGTTYADTQYFGPGTRLTVL.

CDR3 sequence: CASRARLAGGPTPGETQYF. As DNA, the CDR3 is TGTGCCAGCAGGGCACGGCTAGCGGGGGGGCCAACTCCGGGAGAGACCCAGTACTTC. This chain joins TRBV6-4 and TRBJ2-5, with 12 bases aligning to TRBD2. The CDR3 consists of 19 residues. Unmatched junction bases numbered 18, after V lost 6 bases and J lost 4 bases. Germline V lookup: CDR1 MRHNA, CDR2 SNTAGT.

V is TRBV14 and J is TRBJ2-7; D might be TRBD1 (6 bases). This CDR3 is 14 amino acids long. Germline-derived CDR1 and CDR2 are SGHDN and FVKESK. V was clipped by 0 bases and J by 1 base, with 7 bases between them. The CDR3 bases are TGTGCCAGCAGCCAAGAAACAGGGTCCTACGAGCAGTACTTC. It is translated as CASSQETGSYEQYF.

This rearrangement joins TRBV7-9 to TRBJ2-7; maybe TRBD1 (6 bases). The CDR3 runs 15 residues. Trimming shortened V by 6 bases and J by 0 bases, and 15 bases separated the two germline ends. CDR1 and CDR2 (germline): SEHNR, FQNEAQ (reference sequence). The CDR3 DNA is TGTGCCAGCAGTACGGGACACACTAGCTCCTACGAGCAGTACTTC. Amino acid sequence: CASSTGHTSSYEQYF.

The rearrangement joins TRBV5-1 to TRBJ1-1, with TRBD1 matching over 11 bases. The J segment lost 2 bases and the V segment lost 3 bases, leaving 6 bases of the junction unmatched. The CDR3 extends over 16 amino acids. Germline values: CDR1 SGHRS, CDR2 YFSETQ. CDR3 in amino acids: CASSSGQGALNTEAFF. CDR3 DNA sequence: TGCGCCAGCAGCTCCGGACAGGGGGCGCTTAACACTGAAGCTTTCTTT.

A few counts support this clone. V usage is TRBV7-8 and J usage is TRBJ2-5; TRBD2 matches at 12 bases. Germline CDR1 is SGHVS and CDR2 is FQNEAQ. With V trimmed by 3 bases and J by 4 bases, 9 bases remained unmatched. The CDR3 is 17 residues long. The DNA of the CDR3 is TGTGCCAGCAGCTTCGCCGCTAGCGGGGGGGCCGGAGAGACCCAGTACTTC. Translation gives CASSFAASGGAGETQYF.

This clone was seen a single time. The chain joins TRBV3-1 (or the pseudogene TRBV3-2) to TRBJ1-6; a possible D gene is TRBD1 (6 bases). Germline V gene sequence: CDR1 LGHDT, CDR2 YNNKEL (reference sequence). With 4 bases removed from V and 0 bases from J, the gap between germline ends came to 19 bases. This CDR3 spans 19 amino acids. The CDR3 protein is CASSRNLDSNSSYNSPLHF. The DNA of the CDR3 is TGTGCCAGCAGCCGAAACCTGGACAGTAACAGCTCCTATAATTCACCCCTCCACTTT.

The rearrangement links TRBV20-1 to TRBJ1-1, with D perhaps matching TRBD1 (6 bases). CDR1 DFQATT and CDR2 SNEGSKA come from the germline V gene (reference sequence). The CDR3 contains 14 residues. V was pared by 3 bases and J by 6 bases, with 17 bases between. CDR3 nucleotide sequence: TGCAGTGCTAGTTGGCTGGCACAGGGTTCTGAAGCTTTCTTT. This codes for CSASWLAQGSEAFF.

The rearrangement uses TRBV9 and TRBJ2-3; D gene ambiguous. The CDR3 sequence is 17 residues long. The germline V gene has CDR1 SGDLS and CDR2 YYNGEE. Deletions cut 0 bases from V and 0 bases from J, with 14 bases between. CDR3 sequence: CASSVAPLGSSTDTQYF. CDR3 DNA: TGTGCCAGCAGCGTAGCCCCGCTAGGATCTAGCACAGATACGCAGTATTTT.

About this clone itself: Mismatch with germline at one junction end may stem from a read error. The rearrangement uses TRBV28 and TRBJ2-7; D perhaps matches TRBD1 (5 bases). The CDR3 covers 12 residues. Germline lookup yields CDR1 MDHEN and CDR2 SYDVKM. CDR3 protein: CASSLSDLRQNF. DNA of the CDR3: TGTGCCAGCAGTCTCTCGGACCTCCGACAGAACTTC.

The V and J genes are TRBV19 and TRBJ2-7, with D tentatively TRBD1 (6 bases). V was shortened by 4 bases and J by 0 bases, with 16 bases between the two germline ends. CDR1 is LNHDA and CDR2 is SQIVND in the germline V gene (reference sequence). The CDR3 spans 16 residues. The CDR3 is CASSRGYTDSSYEQYF. Written as DNA, the CDR3 is TGTGCCAGTAGTAGGGGTTACACGGACAGCTCCTACGAGCAGTACTTC.

The chain uses TRBV10-3 and TRBJ2-5; 14 bases are shared with TRBD2. Germline V gene lookup returns CDR1 ENHRY and CDR2 SYGVKD. V shed 4 bases and J 5 bases; nucleotides not matched to a gene: 3. This CDR3 spans 15 amino acids. The CDR3 loop reads CAISGTSGGSETQYF. The CDR3 bases are TGTGCCATCAGTGGGACTAGCGGGGGGTCGGAGACCCAGTACTTC.

V is TRBV30 and J is TRBJ1-5; D ambiguous. Per germline, CDR1 GTSNPN and CDR2 SVGIG (reference sequence). The CDR3 length is 16 residues. V lost 0 bases, J lost 0 bases, and 12 bases lay in between. CDR3 DNA sequence: TGTGCCTGGAGTGTAGTGGCAGCGGATAGCAATCAGCCCCAGCATTTT. Amino acids: CAWSVVAADSNQPQHF.

This clone was recorded once. This chain uses TRBV3-1 (or the pseudogene TRBV3-2) with TRBJ2-5, with TRBD2 matching 10 bases. Germline V lookup: CDR1 LGHDT, CDR2 YNNKEL (reference sequence). The CDR3 has 16 amino acids. The V gene end was trimmed by 0 bases and the J gene end by 4 bases; junction bases not matched to a gene: 5. In DNA, the CDR3 is TGTGCCAGCAGCCAAGAAAGTCGACTAGCGGGAGAGACCCAGTACTTC. Protein sequence: CASSQESRLAGETQYF.

The rearrangement uses TRBV5-1 and TRBJ2-5, with 7 bases lining up with TRBD1. The CDR3 length is 15 residues. Germline CDR1 SGHRS, CDR2 YFSETQ. The trim removed 7 bases at V and 3 bases at J, leaving 12 bases unmatched. CDR3 sequence reads: CASRKIGTAEETQYF. In DNA, the CDR3 is TGCGCCAGCCGTAAAATTGGGACAGCAGAAGAGACCCAGTACTTC.

The chain carries TRBV11-2 and TRBJ2-7, with 11 bases matching TRBD1. Germline CDR1 is SGHAT and CDR2 is FQNNGV. The junction had 8 bases not matched to a gene; V was cut back by 5 bases and J by 5 bases. The CDR3 length is 15 residues. CDR3 sequence reads: CASSPSDRGRNEQYF. The DNA for the CDR3 is TGTGCCAGCAGCCCCTCGGACAGGGGGCGAAACGAGCAGTACTTC.

The chain joins TRBV7-5 to TRBJ1-1; the table's D call, TRBD1, was not checked against the DNA. TRBV7-5 is deemed a pseudogene. This CDR3 comprises 15 residues. CDR3 sequence reads: CARSLETGEMNEAFF. The CDR3 DNA follows: TGTGCCAGAAGCTTAGAAACAGGGGAAATGAATGAAGCTTTCTTT.

The chain is built from TRBV15 and TRBJ2-1; 7 bases agree with TRBD2. The CDR3 is 15 amino acids. J gave up 5 bases and V 1 base, and 5 bases lay outside the gene matches. CDR1 and CDR2 (germline): LNHNV, YYDKDF (reference sequence). DNA for the CDR3: TGTGCCACCAGCAGAGCGCGGGAGCCGCACAATGAGCAGTTCTTC. It encodes CATSRAREPHNEQFF.

V gene TRBV7-9 combines with J gene TRBJ2-7; 14 nucleotides align to TRBD2. Germline CDR1 SEHNR, CDR2 FQNEAQ (reference sequence). The CDR3 has 17 residues. The J segment lost 2 bases and the V segment lost 5 bases, leaving 8 bases of the junction unmatched. The CDR3 region is CASSPPATSGRAYEQYF. CDR3 coding DNA: TGTGCCAGCAGCCCACCAGCGACTAGCGGGAGGGCCTACGAGCAGTACTTC.